The 29 T cell receptor beta chains below all came from one sample that was sequenced in a study of cytomegalovirus exposure and HLA in healthy donors (TCRdb year 2017). The library was made by the immunoSEQ multiplex PCR assay. The multiplex PCR relied on a mix of 60 forward primers for TCR Vbeta segments and 13 reverse primers for TCR Jbeta segments. The clones in this table, taken by TCRdb from immuneACCESS, are in-frame only. Not every clone is retained; where verified, under half of the shortfall comes from an unresolved V gene, and the cause of the rest is unknown. For this sample there are approximately 110,000 clones; roughly 70% appear just once. Together, the top ten hold approximately 11% of the sample. Sequenced material: PBMCs. Every receptor here comes from a man aged 40-50 years in good health and CMV-seropositive.

The chain links TRBV6-1 to TRBJ2-7, with 10 bases that match TRBD1. Per germline, CDR1 MNHNS and CDR2 SASEGT. The CDR3 has 15 amino acids. V gave up 2 bases and J gave up 2 bases; unmatched junction bases: 3. The CDR3 loop reads CASSESGTGAYEQYV. As DNA, the CDR3 is TGTGCCAGCAGTGAATCGGGGACAGGGGCCTACGAGCAGTACGTC.

The CDR3 here is CASSPGVGDQETQYF. CDR3 coding DNA: TGTGCCAGCAGCCCAGGGGTGGGGGACCAAGAGACCCAGTACTTC. The chain combines TRBV7-9 with TRBJ2-5; D is possibly TRBD1 (6 bases). V gave up 5 bases and J gave up 0 bases, with 13 bases separating them. The CDR3 covers 15 residues. Germline values: CDR1 SEHNR, CDR2 FQNEAQ (reference sequence).

The chain combines TRBV2 with TRBJ1-5; D uncertain. The germline V and J ends were trimmed by 4 bases and 0 bases, with 10 bases remaining between them. The CDR3 extends over 15 amino acids. CDR1 and CDR2 (germline): SNHLY, FYNNEI. CDR3 sequence: CASSASLYSNQPQHF. For the CDR3, the DNA is TGTGCCAGCAGTGCGAGCCTTTATAGCAATCAGCCCCAGCATTTT.

The chain links TRBV28 to TRBJ2-3, with 7 bases that match TRBD2. Germline CDR1 and CDR2: MDHEN and SYDVKM. This CDR3 is built from 22 residues. The J segment lost 2 bases and the V segment lost 3 bases, leaving 26 bases of the junction unmatched. CDR3 sequence reads: CASSFSSVFSGKPTRFTDTQYF. CDR3 in DNA: TGTGCCAGCAGTTTCAGCTCCGTATTCAGCGGGAAGCCAACGCGATTCACAGATACGCAGTATTTT.

The chain recombines TRBV28 with TRBJ1-4, with D possibly matching TRBD1 (6 bases). With 3 bases removed from V and 0 bases from J, the gap between germline ends came to 14 bases. CDR1 is MDHEN, CDR2 SYDVKM, per germline. CDR3 size: 17 residues. In nucleotides, the CDR3 is TGTGCCAGCAGTTTCCAGACAGGTGCTGCAACTAATGAAAAACTGTTTTTT. Protein product: CASSFQTGAATNEKLFF.

This clone was seen only a few times. One junction end disagrees with the germline gene, perhaps due to a read error. V is TRBV19 and J is TRBJ1-5, with D perhaps TRBD1 (6 bases). CDR3 length: 16 amino acids. Germline values: CDR1 LNHDA, CDR2 SQIVND (reference sequence). Here the CDR3 DNA reads TGTGCCAGTAGACCGACTCGGACAGCGTACAATCAGCCCCAGAATTTT. Its protein product is CASRPTRTAYNQPQNF.

This sequence joins TRBV7-2 and TRBJ1-2, with 9 positions matching TRBD1. Losses at the gene ends were 5 bases for V and 7 bases for J; bases not matched to a gene: 11. CDR3 size: 15 residues. CDR1 is SGHTA and CDR2 is FQGNSA in the germline V gene. In DNA form, the CDR3 reads TGTGCCAGCAGCACCCGGGACAGGGAATTTTCTGGCTACACCTTC. Protein product: CASSTRDREFSGYTF. Filled out from reference TRBV7-2 and TRBJ1-2, the complete variable domain reads GAGVSQSPSNKVTEKGKDVELRCDPISGHTALYWYRQSLGQGLEFLIYFQGNSAPDKSGLPSDRFSAERTGGSVSTLTIQRTQQEDSAVYLCASSTRDREFSGYTFGSGTRLTVV.

The chain is built from TRBV6-6 and TRBJ2-7; D may be TRBD2 (6 bases). CDR1 and CDR2 from the germline V gene are MNHNY and SVGAGI (reference sequence). V was shortened by 1 base and J by 6 bases, with 13 bases between the two germline ends. The CDR3 has 14 residues. This CDR3 reads CASSYLGGDSEQYV. Here the CDR3 DNA reads TGTGCCAGCAGTTACTTGGGGGGAGACTCCGAGCAGTACGTC.

The chain recombines TRBV18 with TRBJ2-7; D may be TRBD2 (5 bases). The CDR3 extends over 15 amino acids. V was trimmed by 6 bases and J by 0 bases, leaving 15 bases between them. Germline CDR1 KGHSH, CDR2 LQKENI. Here the CDR3 DNA reads TGTGCCAGCTCGCGCCCCGGGATCGGCTCCTACGAGCAGTACTTC. It yields the protein CASSRPGIGSYEQYF.

The chain couples TRBV9 to TRBJ2-2; a weak D match, TRBD2 (5 bases). There are 20 residues in the CDR3. Trimming pared 2 bases from V and 1 base from J, leaving 24 bases between. Germline V lookup: CDR1 SGDLS, CDR2 YYNGEE. The CDR3 protein is CASSVPGVGGEGLNTGELFF. The CDR3, as DNA: TGTGCCAGCAGCGTTCCAGGAGTTGGAGGAGAGGGTTTGAACACCGGGGAGCTGTTTTTT.

The CDR3 protein is CASSLPTSGRMDTQYF. The CDR3 nucleotides are TGTGCCAGCAGCCTCCCGACTAGCGGGAGAATGGATACGCAGTATTTT. The chain carries TRBV9 and TRBJ2-3; the match to TRBD2 covers 12 bases. V was pared by 4 bases and J by 6 bases, with 9 bases of the junction left unmatched. Germline-derived CDR1 and CDR2 are SGDLS and YYNGEE. CDR3 length equals 16 residues.

This clone was recorded a few times. The chain couples TRBV5-1 to TRBJ2-7; 10 positions agree with TRBD1. The CDR3 extends over 13 amino acids. V gave up 4 bases and J gave up 9 bases; unmatched junction bases: 7. Germline V gene data show CDR1 as SGHRS and CDR2 as YFSETQ. CDR3 DNA sequence: TGCGCCAGCAGCCAGGGACAGGGGACTTTGCAGTACGTC. Protein: CASSQGQGTLQYV.

This chain connects TRBV6-5 to TRBJ1-3; D unclear. Germline V gene sequence: CDR1 MNHEY, CDR2 SVGAGI. The CDR3 is 14 residues long. V lost 5 bases and J lost 3, with 11 bases in between. The CDR3 spells CASSRLMVGNTIYF. The CDR3 bases are TGTGCCAGCAGTCGCCTAATGGTTGGAAACACCATATATTTT.

The chain joins TRBV6-6 to TRBJ2-5; TRBD1 matches at 7 bases. Trimming removed 8 bases from V and 1 base from J; junction bases left unmatched: 10. The CDR3 loop spans 15 amino acids. The germline CDR1 and CDR2 sequences are MNHNY and SVGAGI (reference sequence). The CDR3 sequence: CASRGFGQAQETQYF. CDR3 sequence (DNA): TGTGCCAGCCGTGGCTTCGGACAGGCCCAAGAGACCCAGTACTTC.

This clone was seen only once. The V gene is TRBV27, the J gene TRBJ2-3; TRBD1 is a possible D gene (6 bases). The CDR3 extends over 14 amino acids. The germline V gene has CDR1 MNHEY and CDR2 SMNVEV (reference sequence). V lost 3 bases, J lost 2 bases, and 9 bases lay in between. The CDR3 nucleotides read TGTGCCAGCAGTTTCTGGACAGCCACAGATACGCAGTATTTT. This translates into CASSFWTATDTQYF.

The chain couples TRBV10-1 to TRBJ2-7; D possibly corresponds to TRBD2 (6 bases). Trimming removed 6 bases at V and 1 base at J, with 10 bases between. The germline V gene encodes CDR1 WNHNN and CDR2 SYGVQD (reference sequence). This CDR3 is built from 13 residues. CDR3 sequence (DNA): TGCGCCAGCAGCAGAGGGACTTCCTACGAGCAGTACTTC. It is translated as CASSRGTSYEQYF.

This sequence joins TRBV6-5 and TRBJ2-2; D unresolved. V lost 0 bases to trimming and J lost 6 bases, with 8 bases between them. The CDR3 loop spans 14 amino acids. Per germline, CDR1 MNHEY and CDR2 SVGAGI. The CDR3 here is CASSYSTRSGELFF. CDR3 in DNA: TGTGCCAGCAGTTACTCGACCAGGTCCGGGGAGCTGTTTTTT.

This sequence joins TRBV11-3 and TRBJ2-2; 11 bases line up with TRBD1. The V gene's germline CDR1 is SGHNT and CDR2 YENEEA. V was pared by 4 bases and J by 6 bases, with 4 bases of the junction left unmatched. This CDR3 is built from 15 residues. The CDR3: CASSYGQGAPGELFF. The CDR3 DNA follows: TGTGCCAGCAGCTACGGACAGGGGGCGCCCGGGGAGCTGTTTTTT.

The V call is TRBV10-3, the J call TRBJ1-1, with no clear D. The CDR3 is 15 amino acids. Looked up from germline, CDR1 is ENHRY and CDR2 is SYGVKD. With 6 bases removed from V and 0 bases from J, the gap between germline ends came to 14 bases. CDR3 coding DNA: TGTGCCATCAGGGACTCGAGAGGAGTGAACACTGAAGCTTTCTTT. The encoded protein is CAIRDSRGVNTEAFF.

This chain joins TRBV6-6 and TRBJ2-5, with D perhaps TRBD2 (5 bases). This CDR3 is 14 amino acids long. The V gene's germline CDR1 is MNHNY and CDR2 SVGAGI (reference sequence). The ends were cut back, 10 bases at V and 1 base at J, with 16 bases in the middle. CDR3 sequence reads: CATHDARAQETQYF. CDR3 sequence (DNA): TGTGCCACCCACGACGCGAGGGCCCAAGAGACCCAGTACTTC.

The chain's CDR3 is CASSLKGGNNQPQHF. As DNA, the CDR3 is TGTGCCAGCAGCTTGAAAGGCGGGAACAATCAGCCCCAGCATTTT. V usage is TRBV5-8 and J usage is TRBJ1-5; no clear D gene. V was pared by 1 base and J by 3 bases, with 11 bases between. The CDR3 extends over 15 amino acids. Germline-derived CDR1 and CDR2 are SGHTS and YDEGEE.

The CDR3 nucleotides are TGCGCCAGCAGCTTTCCGGGACAGGGGGCGAACTATGGCTACACCTTC. Protein sequence: CASSFPGQGANYGYTF. This chain uses TRBV5-1 with TRBJ1-2; 12 bases agree with TRBD1. With 2 bases clipped from V and 2 bases from J, the junction kept 4 bases outside the gene matches. CDR1 and CDR2 from the germline V gene are SGHRS and YFSETQ. This CDR3 has 16 amino acids.

The V and J genes are TRBV7-9 and TRBJ1-1; D might be TRBD1 (6 bases). CDR1 and CDR2 from the germline V gene are SEHNR and FQNEAQ (reference sequence). Trimming stripped 4 bases from V and 1 base from J, with 10 bases between. This CDR3 contains 14 residues. CDR3 sequence: CASSSTGRNTEAFF. The CDR3 DNA reads TGTGCCAGCAGCTCAACAGGGAGGAACACTGAAGCTTTCTTT.

The chain couples TRBV7-7 to TRBJ2-1, with TRBD2 matching 8 bases. Trimming at V came to 5 bases and at J to 8 bases, leaving 11 bases not matched to a gene. The CDR3 totals 15 residues. Germline V lookup: CDR1 SSHAT, CDR2 FNYEAQ (reference sequence). The CDR3 nucleotides are TGTGCCAGCAGCGAGAGAGCGGGAGTTGGCGATGAGCAGTTCTTC. Its translation: CASSERAGVGDEQFF.

V usage is TRBV11-1 and J usage is TRBJ2-1; D gene uncertain. Trimming removed 5 bases from V and 8 bases from J, with 10 bases in between. The CDR3 is 12 residues long. Per germline, CDR1 SGHAT and CDR2 FQDESV (reference sequence). CDR3 residues: CASSPLADEQFF. The CDR3, as DNA: TGTGCCAGCAGCCCACTGGCGGATGAGCAGTTCTTC.

This chain uses TRBV29-1 with TRBJ2-7; D is possibly TRBD2 (5 bases). Per germline, CDR1 SQVTM and CDR2 ANQGSEA. The CDR3 sequence is 14 residues long. V lost 5 bases and J 3 bases, leaving 17 bases between the germline ends. CDR3 bases: TGCAGCGTTACTGCCGGGGTGAACTTCTACGAGCAGTACTTC. This encodes CSVTAGVNFYEQYF.

This clone was seen a few times. The CDR3 region has the DNA TGTGCCAGCAGCCAGATGCGACAGACCAGCTCCTACGAGCAGTACTTC. Translated: CASSQMRQTSSYEQYF. The rearrangement joins TRBV5-4 to TRBJ2-7, with TRBD1 as a possible D gene (5 bases). CDR1 is SGHNT and CDR2 is YYREEE in the germline V gene (reference sequence). This CDR3 region has 16 residues. Trimming took off 4 bases at V and 0 bases at J, with 17 bases between the two ends. The whole variable domain, filled in from reference TRBV5-4 and TRBJ2-7, reads ETGVTQSPTHLIKTRGQQVTLRCSSQSGHNTVSWYQQALGQGPQFIFQYYREEENGRGNFPPRFSGLQFPNYSSELNVNALELDDSALYLCASSQMRQTSSYEQYFGPGTRLTVT.

V gene TRBV5-4 combines with J gene TRBJ2-2, with 14 bases fitting TRBD2. From germline, CDR1 is SGHNT and CDR2 YYREEE (reference sequence). The CDR3 is made up of 17 amino acids. Germline trimming cut 3 bases from V and 3 bases from J; bases unmatched to any gene: 4. The DNA of the CDR3 is TGTGCCAGCAGCTCGGGACTAGCGGGAGACTACACCGGGGAGCTGTTTTTT. Its translation: CASSSGLAGDYTGELFF.

The chain joins TRBV30 to TRBJ2-4; TRBD1 aligns across 9 bases. With 3 bases clipped from V and 3 bases from J, the junction kept 12 bases outside the gene matches. CDR3 size: 17 residues. Germline V gene sequence: CDR1 GTSNPN, CDR2 SVGIG (reference sequence). The CDR3: CAWSRYRQGGVKNIQYF. CDR3 DNA: TGTGCCTGGAGCCGTTATCGACAGGGGGGTGTCAAAAACATTCAGTACTTC.